This entry lists 18 T cell receptor beta chains sequenced from one sample in a study of shared T cell receptors in the human thymus. Assay: immunoSEQ multiplex PCR; the TCRdb copy retains only in-frame clones and omits some. This repertoire shows approximately 730,000 clones, 70% to 90% found once; its top ten account for roughly 0.01%. These data also featured in a second study, about human thymus T cells.

Material for sequencing was thymocytes. These receptors all come from a girl under three years old with a congenital heart defect.

This clone showed up just a few times. The chain uses TRBV2 and TRBJ1-1; no reliable D call. The germline V gene encodes CDR1 SNHLY and CDR2 FYNNEI. This CDR3 contains 16 residues. V gave up 6 bases and J gave up 0 bases, with 17 bases separating them. The DNA of the CDR3 is TGTGCCAGCAGCGAAAGAGGGAGGGTTCTGAACACTGAAGCTTTCTTT. Its protein product is CASSERGRVLNTEAFF. The whole variable domain, filled in from reference TRBV2 and TRBJ1-1, reads EPEVTQTPSHQVTQMGQEVILRCVPISNHLYFYWYRQILGQKVEFLVSFYNNEISEKSEIFDDQFSVERPDGSNFTLKIRSTKLEDSAMYFCASSERGRVLNTEAFFGQGTRLTVV.

The chain is built from TRBV10-3 and TRBJ1-1; D is uncertain. Per germline, CDR1 ENHRY and CDR2 SYGVKD. V was pared by 6 bases and J by 8 bases, with 13 bases between. There are 12 residues in the CDR3. The CDR3 DNA reads TGTGCCATCAGCACCTCGGGGTTCGAAGCTTTCTTT. Translating it yields CAISTSGFEAFF.

The chain joins TRBV7-3 to TRBJ2-1; D may be TRBD2 (5 bases). Germline assignment: CDR1 SGHTA and CDR2 FQGTGA. The CDR3 is 17 residues long. Trimming took off 5 bases at V and 2 bases at J, with 19 bases between the two ends. CDR3 residues: CASSPHRGRVTYNEQFF. In DNA form, the CDR3 reads TGTGCCAGCAGCCCTCATCGCGGGCGGGTGACCTACAATGAGCAGTTCTTC.

V is TRBV7-9 and J is TRBJ1-6; the D gene is possibly TRBD1 (5 bases). CDR1 is SEHNR and CDR2 is FQNEAQ in the germline V gene (reference sequence). Between the trimmed V and J ends, which lost 3 bases and 8 bases, there was a span of 23 bases. The CDR3 is made up of 18 amino acids. The CDR3 loop is CASSFKTTRGSGDSPLHF. The CDR3 DNA sequence: TGTGCCAGCAGCTTTAAAACGACCCGGGGGAGTGGGGATTCACCCCTCCACTTT.

The chain employs TRBV9 and TRBJ2-3; D is undetermined. V lost 1 base and J 5 bases, leaving 23 bases between the germline ends. The CDR3 is 18 residues long. Germline V CDR1 and CDR2: SGDLS, YYNGEE. The CDR3 sequence: CASSVSPHQSYPRDTQYF. CDR3 DNA sequence: TGTGCCAGCAGCGTATCACCGCATCAATCCTATCCACGAGATACGCAGTATTTT.

The J gene is TRBJ2-3, the V gene TRBV5-6; TRBD2 matches at 7 bases. This CDR3 region has 15 residues. Germline V gene data show CDR1 as SGHDT and CDR2 as YYEEEE. Losses at the gene ends were 0 bases for V and 1 base for J; bases not matched to a gene: 2. The CDR3 here is CASSLVAGGTDTQYF. The CDR3 DNA is TGTGCCAGCAGCTTGGTGGCGGGGGGCACAGATACGCAGTATTTT. The full variable domain, rest sourced from reference TRBV5-6 and TRBJ2-3, is DAGVTQSPTHLIKTRGQQVTLRCSPKSGHDTVSWYQQALGQGPQFIFQYYEEEERQRGNFPDRFSGHQFPNYSSELNVNALLLGDSALYLCASSLVAGGTDTQYFGPGTRLTVL.

V and J are TRBV4-1 and TRBJ2-5; D gene ambiguous. Germline CDR1 is MGHRA and CDR2 is YSYEKL. Deletions cut 0 bases from V and 4 bases from J, with 12 bases between. The CDR3 is made up of 15 amino acids. Here the CDR3 reads CASSQDPVLAETQYF. The CDR3 DNA sequence: TGCGCCAGCAGCCAAGATCCAGTCCTCGCAGAGACCCAGTACTTC.

This chain connects TRBV10-3 to TRBJ2-7; TRBD1 is a possible D gene (6 bases). V was trimmed by 2 bases and J by 5 bases, leaving 19 bases between them. In germline, CDR1 is ENHRY, CDR2 SYGVKD. The CDR3 extends over 16 amino acids. The CDR3 coding sequence is TGTGCCATCAGTGAGAGACCCGGGACACCAAAGAACGAGCAGTACTTC. It codes for CAISERPGTPKNEQYF.

There are a few counts of this clone. This rearrangement joins TRBV18 to TRBJ1-1; D unresolved. The germline V gene encodes CDR1 KGHSH and CDR2 LQKENI. V lost 2 bases and J lost 1, with 8 bases in between. CDR3 length: 14 amino acids. CDR3 DNA: TGTGCCAGCTCACCATTCGCAGGGAACACTGAAGCTTTCTTT. The encoded protein is CASSPFAGNTEAFF.

The chain joins TRBV7-6 to TRBJ1-2; TRBD1 agrees at 8 bases. J lost 3 bases, V lost 1 base, and 4 bases had no gene match. Germline V gene data show CDR1 as SGHVS and CDR2 as FNYEAQ. This CDR3 contains 15 residues. CDR3 amino acids: CASSLVGQAYYGYTF. The CDR3 DNA reads as TGTGCCAGCAGCTTAGTGGGACAGGCATACTATGGCTACACCTTC.

The V gene is TRBV15, the J gene TRBJ2-3; no reliable D call. Germline V gene sequence: CDR1 LNHNV, CDR2 YYDKDF (reference sequence). V was shortened by 6 bases and J by 5 bases, with 6 bases between the two germline ends. The CDR3 is 11 amino acids. CDR3 in DNA: TGTGCCACCAGAGGCGGAGATACGCAGTATTTT. Protein product: CATRGGDTQYF.

The rearrangement links TRBV27 to TRBJ2-7, with 12 bases that match TRBD2. The CDR3 sequence is 16 residues long. Germline values: CDR1 MNHEY, CDR2 SMNVEV (reference sequence). V lost 2 bases and J lost 6; bases outside the gene matches: 8. The CDR3 DNA is TGTGCCAGCAGTTTAAGAGGCGGGACTAGCGGGTTCGAGCAGTACTTC. This translates into CASSLRGGTSGFEQYF.

The V and J genes are TRBV27 and TRBJ1-1, with D possibly being TRBD1 (6 bases). The V gene's germline CDR1 is MNHEY and CDR2 SMNVEV (reference sequence). The V and J ends lost 4 bases and 0 bases respectively, with 12 bases between them. The CDR3 spans 15 residues. In nucleotides, the CDR3 is TGTGCCAGCAGTTCGGGGACATCCCTGAACACTGAAGCTTTCTTT. Encoded protein: CASSSGTSLNTEAFF.

This clone was detected only once. The V gene is TRBV28, the J gene TRBJ2-1; 8 bases are shared with TRBD2. Looked up from germline, CDR1 is MDHEN and CDR2 is SYDVKM. This CDR3 contains 15 residues. J lost 7 bases, V lost 5 bases, and 10 bases had no gene match. Here the CDR3 reads CASSHGRGGRNEQFF. The CDR3 region has the DNA TGTGCCAGCAGTCACGGCCGGGGGGGTAGGAATGAGCAGTTCTTC.

The chain is built from TRBV5-1 and TRBJ1-4; D is perhaps TRBD1 (5 bases). Per the germline V gene, CDR1 is SGHRS and CDR2 is YFSETQ. The V and J ends lost 1 base and 7 bases respectively, with 14 bases between them. The CDR3 extends over 15 amino acids. This chain's CDR3 is CASSLLGVDGEKLFF. In nucleotides, the CDR3 is TGCGCCAGCAGCTTGTTAGGGGTTGACGGTGAAAAACTGTTTTTT.

This chain links TRBV21-1 with TRBJ1-2; the table's D gene call, TRBD1, was not cross checked with the DNA. TRBV21-1 is labeled a pseudogene. The CDR3 length is 15 residues. The CDR3 DNA sequence: TGTGCCAGCCATTACAGGGGGTTAGAGGTTAGTGGCTACACCTTC. Its protein is CASHYRGLEVSGYTF.

The sample holds one count of this clone. The chain links TRBV12-5 to TRBJ2-2; D is possibly TRBD1 (6 bases). V gave up 0 bases and J gave up 1 base, with 15 bases separating them. This CDR3 spans 18 amino acids. CDR1 is LGHNT, CDR2 FRNRAP, per germline. CDR3 bases: TGTGCTAGTGGTTTGGTACCCCGGGACACAAGGAACACCGGGGAGCTGTTTTTT. This codes for CASGLVPRDTRNTGELFF.

The chain links TRBV7-7 to TRBJ2-1; D might be TRBD1 (6 bases). Trimming took 1 base from V and 8 from J, leaving 18 bases between them. The CDR3 extends over 16 amino acids. Germline-derived CDR1 and CDR2 are SSHAT and FNYEAQ (reference sequence). This CDR3 reads CASSLGPGELSYEQFF. CDR3 nucleotide sequence: TGTGCCAGCAGCTTAGGTCCAGGGGAATTATCGTATGAGCAGTTCTTC.